The 32 T cell receptor beta chains in this list originate from one sample, sequenced in a study of blood T cell repertoires in COVID-19. The table came from immunoSEQ multiplex PCR; TCRdb's copy has only in-frame clones and leaves some out. The sample includes 250,000 to 300,000 clones, around nine tenths seen only once; the top ten take 2% to 2.5%. Sequencing was carried out using PBMCs or T cells enriched from blood (not recorded which). All receptors derive from a woman aged 55-75 years in a cohort exposed to, infected with or recovered from COVID-19 (not recorded which).

This chain connects TRBV9 to TRBJ2-7, with D possibly matching TRBD2 (6 bases). Germline V lookup: CDR1 SGDLS, CDR2 YYNGEE. This CDR3 has 13 amino acids. Trimming cost V 5 bases and J 3 bases, with 12 bases left between them. Written as DNA, the CDR3 is TGTGCCAGCAGTGAGGGCGGGGACTACGAGCAGTACTTC. Translation gives CASSEGGDYEQYF.

The chain links TRBV28 to TRBJ2-7, with D possibly being TRBD1 (5 bases). The CDR3 length is 14 residues. Germline CDR1 MDHEN, CDR2 SYDVKM. Between the trimmed V and J ends, which lost 2 bases and 0 bases, there was a span of 8 bases. The CDR3 bases are TGTGCCAGCAGTTTAGGTCAGGGCTCCTACGAGCAGTACTTC. Translated: CASSLGQGSYEQYF.

This clone occurred once. This chain joins TRBV5-4 and TRBJ1-2; D remains unclear. Germline lookup yields CDR1 SGHNT and CDR2 YYREEE (reference sequence). Trimming stripped 4 bases from V and 9 bases from J, with 13 bases between. The CDR3 loop spans 12 amino acids. The CDR3 spells CASSLQTSSYTF. CDR3 in DNA: TGTGCCAGCAGCCTTCAGACAAGTAGCTACACCTTC.

The chain links TRBV9 to TRBJ1-1, with a possible D match to TRBD1 (5 bases). Germline CDR1 is SGDLS and CDR2 is YYNGEE. The ends were cut back, 4 bases at V and 2 bases at J, with 18 bases in the middle. This CDR3 spans 16 amino acids. CDR3 in amino acids: CASSSRQTPGNTEAFF. CDR3 DNA sequence: TGTGCCAGCAGCTCGAGACAGACGCCTGGTAACACTGAAGCTTTCTTT.

The chain uses TRBV19 and TRBJ1-5; no clear D gene. This CDR3 spans 13 amino acids. The germline gives CDR1 LNHDA, CDR2 SQIVND (reference sequence). V was trimmed by 5 bases and J by 4 bases, leaving 9 bases between them. As DNA, the CDR3 is TGTGCCAGTAGTTTACGGGGAAATCAGCCCCAGCATTTT. Protein product: CASSLRGNQPQHF.

The gene calls are TRBV11-2 and TRBJ2-3, with D hard to call. The CDR3 runs to 13 residues. CDR1 is SGHAT and CDR2 is FQNNGV in the germline V gene. Trimming left V 5 bases short and J 5 bases short, with 11 bases between. The CDR3, as DNA: TGTGCCAGCAGCCGAGCCCCGGTAGATACGCAGTATTTT. Amino acids: CASSRAPVDTQYF.

The genes are TRBV24-1 and TRBJ2-2, with 9 bases matching TRBD1. The germline gives CDR1 KGHDR, CDR2 SFDVKD. After removal of 3 bases from V and 7 bases from J, the junction contained 5 bases not matched to a gene. This CDR3 spans 15 amino acids. The CDR3: CATSDLQTGGGELFF. The CDR3 nucleotides read TGTGCCACCAGTGATCTCCAGACAGGGGGCGGGGAGCTGTTTTTT.

The chain employs TRBV19 and TRBJ1-5, with D uncertain. CDR1 and CDR2 from the germline V gene are LNHDA and SQIVND (reference sequence). This CDR3 has 13 residues. The V end lost 5 bases, the J end lost 5 bases, and 10 bases lay between the germline ends. The CDR3 coding sequence is TGTGCCAGTAGTTGGGCCTCGGATCAGCCCCAGCATTTT. Translated: CASSWASDQPQHF.

The CDR3 spells CASSEAGNSPLHF. In DNA, the CDR3 is TGTGCCAGCAGTGAGGCAGGAAATTCACCCCTCCACTTT. This chain connects TRBV2 to TRBJ1-6; D is ambiguous. V lost 3 bases and J lost 7, with 7 bases in between. The CDR3 has 13 amino acids. Germline V lookup: CDR1 SNHLY, CDR2 FYNNEI. The full variable domain, with the rest looked up from reference TRBV2 and TRBJ1-6, is EPEVTQTPSHQVTQMGQEVILRCVPISNHLYFYWYRQILGQKVEFLVSFYNNEISEKSEIFDDQFSVERPDGSNFTLKIRSTKLEDSAMYFCASSEAGNSPLHFGNGTRLTVT.

The chain has TRBV6-5 and TRBJ1-4, with no clear D. Looked up from germline, CDR1 is MNHEY and CDR2 is SVGAGI. The ends were cut back, 6 bases at V and 4 bases at J, with 12 bases in the middle. The CDR3 is made up of 14 amino acids. The CDR3 DNA sequence: TGTGCCAGCAGCCAGGACGGACTTAATGAAAAACTGTTTTTT. This sequence encodes CASSQDGLNEKLFF.

The rearrangement joins TRBV6-2 or TRBV6-3 to TRBJ2-7, with D possibly being TRBD1 (5 bases). Trimming removed 3 bases at V and 0 bases at J, with 24 bases between. The CDR3 sequence is 19 residues long. Germline V lookup: CDR1 MNHEY, CDR2 SVGEGT. The CDR3 sequence is CASSYPPRQGRFASYEQYF. The DNA of the CDR3 is TGTGCCAGCAGTTATCCCCCCCGTCAGGGCAGGTTCGCCTCCTACGAGCAGTACTTC.

The chain recombines TRBV27 with TRBJ2-1; 7 positions agree with TRBD2. Germline V gene sequence: CDR1 MNHEY, CDR2 SMNVEV (reference sequence). The CDR3 consists of 17 residues. V shed 5 bases, J shed 0 bases, and the junction held 10 bases outside the gene matches. Here the CDR3 reads CASSPRAGSSSYNEQFF. CDR3 DNA sequence: TGTGCCAGCAGTCCGCGAGCGGGGTCTAGCTCCTACAATGAGCAGTTCTTC.

Comments on this clone: The germline gene is not matched at one end of the junction; a read error may be the cause. The rearrangement links TRBV28 to TRBJ1-2; D remains ambiguous. The CDR3 loop spans 11 amino acids. CDR1 is MDHEN, CDR2 SYDVKM, per germline. This CDR3 reads CASSSDSRNGF. The CDR3 DNA reads TGTGCCAGCAGTTCAGACTCGAGGAATGGCTTC.

J is TRBJ1-1 and V is TRBV2; tentative D call: TRBD1 (5 bases). CDR3 length equals 13 residues. The germline gives CDR1 SNHLY, CDR2 FYNNEI. Trimming pared 8 bases from V and 0 bases from J, leaving 10 bases between. The CDR3 sequence: CASGAKMNTEAFF. The DNA of the CDR3 is TGTGCCAGCGGGGCAAAGATGAACACTGAAGCTTTCTTT.

The V call is TRBV7-8, the J call TRBJ1-6; 9 bases are a match to TRBD1. Per the germline V gene, CDR1 is SGHVS and CDR2 is FQNEAQ. The V gene end was trimmed by 5 bases and the J gene end by 9 bases; junction bases not matched to a gene: 5. CDR3 length: 14 residues. The CDR3 loop is CASSQDRGGSPLHF. The CDR3 nucleotides are TGTGCCAGCAGCCAAGACAGGGGGGGTTCACCCCTCCACTTT.

The chain couples TRBV21-1 to TRBJ2-1; the table's TRBD2 call for D was not verified on the DNA. TRBV21-1 is annotated as a pseudogene. CDR3 length equals 13 residues. CDR3 nucleotides: TGTGCCAGCAGCAAAGGCTCGGGAGCTGAGCAGTTCTTC. This gives the protein CASSKGSGAEQFF.

This sequence joins TRBV2 and TRBJ1-1; D may be TRBD1 (5 bases). The V and J ends lost 5 bases and 4 bases respectively, with 11 bases between them. The germline CDR1 and CDR2 sequences are SNHLY and FYNNEI. CDR3 length: 13 amino acids. This chain's CDR3 is CASSMGEGTEAFF. In DNA, the CDR3 is TGTGCCAGCAGTATGGGGGAGGGCACTGAAGCTTTCTTT.

The chain joins TRBV28 to TRBJ2-2; perhaps TRBD1 as D (5 bases). Germline loops: CDR1 MDHEN, CDR2 SYDVKM. This CDR3 is built from 17 residues. Trimming removed 3 bases from V and 0 bases from J, with 14 bases in between. CDR3 region: CASSFSNLGANTGELFF. CDR3 nucleotide sequence: TGTGCCAGCAGTTTCTCCAACCTAGGGGCGAACACCGGGGAGCTGTTTTTT.

The chain uses TRBV9 and TRBJ2-3; TRBD1 matches 11 bases. Trimming at V came to 2 bases and at J to 3 bases, leaving 5 bases not matched to a gene. CDR1 and CDR2 (germline): SGDLS, YYNGEE. CDR3 length equals 16 residues. CDR3 amino acids: CASSVRTGGLTDTQYF. The CDR3 nucleotides read TGTGCCAGCAGCGTGCGGACAGGGGGCCTTACAGATACGCAGTATTTT.

This clone showed up just once. The gene calls are TRBV28 and TRBJ1-1, with TRBD1 matching over 8 bases. The trim removed 6 bases at V and 6 bases at J, leaving 6 bases unmatched. This CDR3 has 13 residues. The germline V gene has CDR1 MDHEN and CDR2 SYDVKM. CDR3 bases: TGTGCCAGCAGCCTACAGGGGGTTGCTGAAGCTTTCTTT. It yields the protein CASSLQGVAEAFF.

The V and J genes are TRBV27 and TRBJ2-7, with 12 positions matching TRBD1. The CDR3 sequence is 17 residues long. J gave up 4 bases and V 6 bases, and 13 bases lay outside the gene matches. Germline assignment: CDR1 MNHEY and CDR2 SMNVEV (reference sequence). CDR3 in amino acids: CASRRSARDRGPYEQYF. CDR3 DNA: TGTGCCAGCAGAAGGTCGGCCAGGGACAGGGGGCCATACGAGCAGTACTTC.

The rearrangement joins TRBV3-1 (or the pseudogene TRBV3-2) to TRBJ2-1; TRBD2 matches at 8 bases. Germline trimming cut 4 bases from V and 12 bases from J; bases unmatched to any gene: 17. Germline assignment: CDR1 LGHDT and CDR2 YNNKEL (reference sequence). This CDR3 comprises 16 residues. The CDR3 loop reads CASSPNSGNNVLRQFF. CDR3 DNA: TGTGCCAGCAGCCCAAATAGCGGGAACAATGTCTTACGGCAGTTCTTC.

This clone was picked up one time. The rearrangement joins TRBV10-3 to TRBJ2-1, with a possible D match to TRBD1 (7 bases). The length of the CDR3 is 12 residues. V was clipped by 10 bases and J by 3 bases, with 10 bases between them. Germline CDR1 reads ENHRY; CDR2 reads SYGVKD. The chain's CDR3 is CATGDSYNEQFF. Here the CDR3 DNA reads TGTGCCACGGGGGACAGCTACAATGAGCAGTTCTTC.

The rearrangement joins TRBV6-6 to TRBJ1-3; 8 positions agree with TRBD1. J was trimmed by 0 bases and V by 5 bases; bases with no gene match: 6. This CDR3 is built from 16 residues. CDR1 and CDR2 from the germline V gene are MNHNY and SVGAGI (reference sequence). The DNA of the CDR3 is TGTGCCAGCAGTCGCGGACAGGGAGGCTCTGGAAACACCATATATTTT. It specifies CASSRGQGGSGNTIYF.

This chain joins TRBV7-9 and TRBJ1-4; 8 bases fit TRBD1. Germline values: CDR1 SEHNR, CDR2 FQNEAQ (reference sequence). The CDR3 has 15 amino acids. V lost 5 bases to trimming and J lost 7 bases; unmatched junction nucleotides: 9. The CDR3 spells CASSPGQGGSEKLFF. The CDR3 coding sequence is TGTGCCAGCAGCCCCGGACAGGGCGGGAGTGAAAAACTGTTTTTT.

The chain couples TRBV4-1 to TRBJ2-1, with D possibly being TRBD2 (6 bases). The germline gives CDR1 MGHRA, CDR2 YSYEKL. The CDR3 is 15 residues long. Trimming took off 1 base at V and 4 bases at J, with 11 bases between the two ends. CDR3 residues: CASSQGPTSYNEQFF. CDR3 coding DNA: TGCGCCAGCAGCCAAGGACCGACTAGTTACAATGAGCAGTTCTTC.

The gene calls are TRBV15 and TRBJ2-1, with D perhaps matching TRBD2 (5 bases). V was shortened by 0 bases and J by 7 bases, with 10 bases between the two germline ends. This CDR3 is built from 14 residues. Germline V gene sequence: CDR1 LNHNV, CDR2 YYDKDF (reference sequence). In DNA form, the CDR3 reads TGTGCCACCAGCAGAGATCGAGGACTGAATGAGCAGTTCTTC. Its translation is CATSRDRGLNEQFF. The entire variable domain, with the rest obtained from reference TRBV15 and TRBJ2-1, is as follows: DAMVIQNPRYQVTQFGKPVTLSCSQTLNHNVMYWYQQKSSQAPKLLFHYYDKDFNNEADTPDNFQSRRPNTSFCFLDIRSPGLGDTAMYLCATSRDRGLNEQFFGPGTRLTVL.

The chain combines TRBV3-1 (or the pseudogene TRBV3-2) with TRBJ2-3; D is uncertain. V was cut by 4 bases and J by 0 bases, with 14 bases left in between. The CDR3 extends over 16 amino acids. Germline V gene lookup returns CDR1 LGHDT and CDR2 YNNKEL (reference sequence). The CDR3 sequence: CASSPQAVTSTDTQYF. The CDR3 DNA reads TGTGCCAGCAGCCCTCAGGCAGTCACTAGCACAGATACGCAGTATTTT.

The table lists this clone with a few counts. The gene calls are TRBV7-6 and TRBJ2-1, with D uncertain. The V gene's germline CDR1 is SGHVS and CDR2 FNYEAQ. The CDR3 extends over 13 amino acids. V was trimmed by 6 bases and J by 1 base, leaving 7 bases between them. The CDR3 protein is CASSWQSYNEQFF. CDR3 DNA: TGTGCCAGCAGTTGGCAGTCCTACAATGAGCAGTTCTTC.

The chain joins TRBV27 to TRBJ2-7, with TRBD2 identical over 8 bases. The CDR3 sequence is 15 residues long. Germline-derived CDR1 and CDR2 are MNHEY and SMNVEV (reference sequence). With 4 bases clipped from V and 3 bases from J, the junction kept 8 bases outside the gene matches. CDR3 sequence reads: CASSSPAGAYYEQYF. The CDR3 coding sequence is TGTGCCAGCAGTTCCCCAGCGGGAGCCTACTACGAGCAGTACTTC.

The V call is TRBV28, the J call TRBJ1-2; weak D call: TRBD1 (6 bases). V was trimmed by 8 bases and J by 2 bases, leaving 18 bases between them. CDR1 and CDR2 from the germline V gene are MDHEN and SYDVKM. The CDR3 consists of 15 residues. The CDR3 DNA reads TGTGCCAGCGGTTACCGGACAGACAGAAACTATGGCTACACCTTC. This gives the protein CASGYRTDRNYGYTF.

The chain links TRBV7-9 to TRBJ2-7; D may be TRBD1 (6 bases). V was shortened by 1 base and J by 8 bases, with 9 bases between the two germline ends. Germline V gives CDR1 SEHNR, CDR2 FQNEAQ (reference sequence). The CDR3 contains 12 residues. The DNA for the CDR3 is TGTGCCAGCAGCTTAGTTGGGACACAGCAGTACTTC. It yields the protein CASSLVGTQQYF.